The present entry profiles one T cell receptor beta chain with its context. Authors' analysis steps: Reference gene primer amplification in the assay estimated nucleated cell counts. Using immunoSEQ multiplex PCR, the repertoire was profiled, and TCRdb retains in-frame clones only, with some absent. D and trimming come from the DNA, and the V and J calls and clone size come from that table. Found here are some 200,000 clones, 86% of them singletons; the top ten hold about 6%. Per the germline V gene, CDR1 is LNHDA and CDR2 is SQIVND (reference sequence). The CDR3 spans 13 residues. Trimming removed 8 bases from V and 4 bases from J; junction bases left unmatched: 4. These data are taken from a study of blood T cell repertoires in COVID-19. Study-level information: Sample material is recorded as cDNA or gDNA derived from T cells, B-cell-depleted T cells, or PBMCs.

The chain has TRBV19 and TRBJ1-5; 8 bases line up with TRBD1. Material for sequencing was peripheral blood. This clonotype originated in a man at least 80 years old with acute or convalescent COVID-19. CDR3 in amino acids: CASGQGRNQPQHF. The CDR3 DNA reads as TGTGCCAGTGGACAGGGTAGGAATCAGCCCCAGCATTTT.